This T cell receptor beta chain emerged from a study of cytomegalovirus exposure and HLA in healthy donors. Concerning this clone itself: The antigen remains undetermined.

Donors had nominal health at sampling but likely had unrecorded immune exposures. Absent from the records is this donor's CMV serostatus. General study findings and limits: The authors later found most CMV-associated TCR beta chains appeared HLA-restricted.

The PCR employed 60 Vbeta primers together with 13 Jbeta primers. Assay: immunoSEQ multiplex PCR; the TCRdb copy retains only in-frame clones and omits some. Of about 150,000 clones in the sample, roughly 80% were seen once. V lost 5 bases and J lost 9, with 14 bases in between. CDR1 and CDR2 (germline): SEHNR, FQNEAQ (reference sequence). The CDR3 has 14 amino acids. This TCR was sampled from a human donor in good health. Specimen: PBMCs. V usage is TRBV7-9 and J usage is TRBJ1-6; D is uncertain. CDR3 DNA: TGTGCCAGCAGCGGCGACGGTACTAGTTCACCCCTCCACTTT. Translated: CASSGDGTSSPLHF.